The 27 T cell receptor beta chains below all came from one sample that was sequenced in a study of cytomegalovirus exposure and HLA in healthy donors. Profiled with immunoSEQ multiplex PCR; TCRdb holds only in-frame clones, not every one. Among fewer than 120,000 clones listed, more than 70% were seen once. The specimen was PBMCs. These receptors came from a woman younger than 30 in good health and CMV-seronegative.

The genes are TRBV5-1 and TRBJ2-1; D perhaps matches TRBD1 (6 bases). CDR3 length equals 14 residues. Germline V lookup: CDR1 SGHRS, CDR2 YFSETQ. V gave up 0 bases and J gave up 9 bases, with 13 bases separating them. CDR3 nucleotides: TGCGCCAGCAGCTTGGGACAGGTTGGGGGTGAGCAGTTCTTC. It translates to CASSLGQVGGEQFF.

The V and J genes are TRBV10-3 and TRBJ1-2; 7 nucleotides line up with TRBD1. Germline V lookup: CDR1 ENHRY, CDR2 SYGVKD. The length of the CDR3 is 12 residues. The trim removed 2 bases at V and 8 bases at J, leaving 2 bases unmatched. CDR3 nucleotide sequence: TGTGCCATCAGTGAGGACAGGGTGGGCTACACCTTC. Its protein is CAISEDRVGYTF.

This CDR3 is CASSFPPGEQYF. CDR3 bases: TGCGCCAGCAGCTTTCCCCCCGGCGAGCAGTACTTC. The chain recombines TRBV5-1 with TRBJ2-7; D ambiguous. The CDR3 extends over 12 amino acids. Germline V gene lookup returns CDR1 SGHRS and CDR2 YFSETQ. Trimming removed 2 bases from V and 6 bases from J, with 9 bases in between.

The genes are TRBV18 and TRBJ1-3; no definite D call. Germline V lookup: CDR1 KGHSH, CDR2 LQKENI. The V gene lost 5 bases and the J gene lost 1 base, with 6 bases spanning the gap. The CDR3 consists of 13 residues. CDR3 in amino acids: CASSGRSGNTIYF. The CDR3 region has the DNA TGTGCCAGCTCAGGCAGGTCTGGAAACACCATATATTTT.

This chain joins TRBV4-3 and TRBJ2-7; D remains unclear. V was clipped by 0 bases and J by 2 bases, with 11 bases between them. The CDR3 contains 15 residues. Germline assignment: CDR1 LGHNA and CDR2 YSLEER. CDR3 nucleotide sequence: TGCGCCAGCAGCCAAGAGTTAGTACCCCCCTACGAGCAGTACTTC. Its protein is CASSQELVPPYEQYF.

J is TRBJ2-1 and V is TRBV10-1; D gene uncertain. The CDR3 length is 12 residues. Per the germline V gene, CDR1 is WNHNN and CDR2 is SYGVQD (reference sequence). V shed 6 bases and J shed 7 bases, with 10 bases lying between them. The CDR3 here is CASSAAGNEQFF. Written as DNA, the CDR3 is TGCGCCAGCAGCGCCGCCGGGAATGAGCAGTTCTTC.

The chain links TRBV6-5 to TRBJ1-2; 7 bases match TRBD1. The CDR3 has 16 residues. Unmatched junction bases numbered 11, after V lost 0 bases and J lost 7 bases. Germline lookup yields CDR1 MNHEY and CDR2 SVGAGI. The CDR3 reads CASSYSLRQGGRGYTF. CDR3 DNA sequence: TGTGCCAGCAGTTACTCGTTGAGACAGGGAGGACGTGGCTACACCTTC.

The V gene is TRBV5-5, the J gene TRBJ1-2; 9 nucleotides agree with TRBD1. Looked up from germline, CDR1 is SGHKS and CDR2 is YYEKEE (reference sequence). The length of the CDR3 is 16 residues. With 4 bases clipped from V and 4 bases from J, the junction kept 11 bases outside the gene matches. The DNA of the CDR3 is TGTGCCAGCAGCCCGGGACAGGGCGGCAAGTTCTATGGCTACACCTTC. It yields the protein CASSPGQGGKFYGYTF.

The chain uses TRBV14 and TRBJ1-1, with a tentative D call TRBD1 (5 bases). The CDR3 is made up of 13 amino acids. CDR1 and CDR2 from the germline V gene are SGHDN and FVKESK. V lost 1 base and J 11 bases, leaving 14 bases between the germline ends. The CDR3 spells CASSQVGGTRAFF. CDR3 sequence (DNA): TGTGCCAGCAGCCAAGTAGGTGGGACTCGGGCTTTCTTT.

The rearrangement links TRBV7-9 to TRBJ1-3; perhaps TRBD1 as D (5 bases). Germline values: CDR1 SEHNR, CDR2 FQNEAQ (reference sequence). Trimming removed 5 bases at V and 8 bases at J, with 19 bases between. The CDR3 totals 15 residues. This CDR3 reads CASSDPGKTPDTIYF. The CDR3 region has the DNA TGTGCCAGCAGCGATCCAGGGAAGACCCCGGACACCATATATTTT.

The chain joins TRBV27 to TRBJ2-1; a weak D match, TRBD1 (5 bases). This CDR3 has 13 residues. Deletions cut 6 bases from V and 6 bases from J, with 12 bases between. Germline V gene data show CDR1 as MNHEY and CDR2 as SMNVEV (reference sequence). The CDR3 region has the DNA TGTGCCAGCAGCGACCCCAGGGTCAATGAGCAGTTCTTC. It encodes CASSDPRVNEQFF.

There are a few counts of this clone. The chain uses TRBV15 and TRBJ2-7, with 9 positions matching TRBD1. Germline V gives CDR1 LNHNV, CDR2 YYDKDF (reference sequence). The CDR3 covers 14 residues. Trimming took 3 bases from V and 1 from J; bases not matched to a gene: 1. DNA for the CDR3: TGTGCCACCAGCAGCGGACAGGGGTCCTACGAGCAGTACTTC. This codes for CATSSGQGSYEQYF.

This clone was seen only once. V and J are TRBV2 and TRBJ2-7; TRBD2 aligns across 8 bases. The V gene end was trimmed by 6 bases and the J gene end by 6 bases; junction bases not matched to a gene: 7. CDR1 and CDR2 (germline): SNHLY, FYNNEI. This CDR3 has 13 residues. CDR3 protein: CASRYGGVGEQYF. The CDR3 DNA reads as TGTGCCAGCAGGTACGGGGGGGTTGGCGAGCAGTACTTC.

J is TRBJ2-5 and V is TRBV27; TRBD2 matches 10 bases. This CDR3 region has 15 residues. With V trimmed by 5 bases and J by 4 bases, 7 bases remained unmatched. Germline V CDR1 and CDR2: MNHEY, SMNVEV (reference sequence). CDR3: CASSQLLAGGETQYF. Here the CDR3 DNA reads TGTGCCAGCAGTCAACTATTAGCGGGAGGAGAGACCCAGTACTTC.

The CDR3 DNA reads as TGTGCAAGTCGCTTAGCGTTGGGAGGCTATGGCTACACCTTC. Protein product: CASRLALGGYGYTF. V is TRBV12-2 and J is TRBJ1-2. TRBV12-2 corresponds to a pseudogene. The CDR3 has 14 amino acids.

The V and J genes are TRBV29-1 and TRBJ2-2; 7 nucleotides agree with TRBD1. CDR3 length: 13 amino acids. Germline CDR1 SQVTM, CDR2 ANQGSEA. The CDR3 coding sequence is TGCACCGTGGAAGACAGGGACACCGGGGAGCTGTTTTTT. Protein product: CTVEDRDTGELFF.

This chain links TRBV5-1 with TRBJ2-3, with TRBD2 matching 8 bases. After removal of 2 bases from V and 6 bases from J, the junction contained 11 bases not matched to a gene. CDR3 length: 16 residues. The germline V gene has CDR1 SGHRS and CDR2 YFSETQ. CDR3 nucleotides: TGCGCCAGCAGCTTACCGGGGGGGCCGAGAAGGGATACGCAGTATTTT. It translates to CASSLPGGPRRDTQYF.

V usage is TRBV28 and J usage is TRBJ1-2; D not certain. Germline CDR1 and CDR2: MDHEN and SYDVKM. Trimming took off 2 bases at V and 2 bases at J, with 6 bases between the two ends. There are 13 residues in the CDR3. The CDR3 protein is CASSLNLNYGYTF. The CDR3, as DNA: TGTGCCAGCAGTTTAAACTTGAACTATGGCTACACCTTC.

The chain employs TRBV28 and TRBJ1-4, with 7 nucleotides matching TRBD1. The CDR3 length is 14 residues. The V and J ends lost 5 bases and 2 bases, in that order; junction bases with no gene match: 2. Germline values: CDR1 MDHEN, CDR2 SYDVKM. The CDR3 region is CASSPGQTNEKLFF. CDR3 in DNA: TGTGCCAGCAGTCCGGGACAGACTAATGAAAAACTGTTTTTT.

The rearrangement links TRBV19 to TRBJ1-5, with D perhaps TRBD1 (5 bases). The V end lost 6 bases, the J end lost 4 bases, and 13 bases lay between the germline ends. The CDR3 sequence is 14 residues long. Per the germline V gene, CDR1 is LNHDA and CDR2 is SQIVND (reference sequence). Written as DNA, the CDR3 is TGTGCCAGTAGCAGGGTATCAGGGAATCAGCCCCAGCATTTT. Translation gives CASSRVSGNQPQHF.

This clone was seen just once. This sequence joins TRBV19 and TRBJ1-5; 9 bases match TRBD1. The CDR3 consists of 17 residues. V was pared by 5 bases and J by 0 bases, with 8 bases of the junction left unmatched. In germline, CDR1 is LNHDA, CDR2 SQIVND (reference sequence). In DNA form, the CDR3 reads TGTGCCAGTAGTGCCGACAGGGGGGAATATAGCAATCAGCCCCAGCATTTT. It specifies CASSADRGEYSNQPQHF.

This chain links TRBV4-3 with TRBJ2-3, with D maybe TRBD2 (6 bases). Trimming cost V 1 base and J 1 base, with 12 bases left between them. The germline CDR1 and CDR2 sequences are LGHNA and YSLEER. There are 16 residues in the CDR3. CDR3 region: CASSQVRPGGTDTQYF. CDR3 nucleotide sequence: TGCGCCAGCAGCCAAGTACGCCCGGGGGGCACAGATACGCAGTATTTT.

The genes are TRBV19 and TRBJ2-7, with 12 bases that match TRBD2. This CDR3 spans 13 amino acids. V trimming: 9 bases; J trimming: 2 bases; junction bases outside the gene matches: 2. Germline-derived CDR1 and CDR2 are LNHDA and SQIVND (reference sequence). This CDR3 reads CASLAGGTYEQYF. For the CDR3, the DNA is TGTGCCAGCCTAGCGGGAGGGACCTACGAGCAGTACTTC.

The J gene is TRBJ1-1, the V gene TRBV5-6; 8 bases agree with TRBD1. Germline V gene sequence: CDR1 SGHDT, CDR2 YYEEEE. Germline trimming cut 4 bases from V and 9 bases from J; bases unmatched to any gene: 8. The CDR3 covers 13 residues. The CDR3 bases are TGTGCCAGCAGCAACGGACAGGGTGGGAAAGCTTTCTTT. Its translation: CASSNGQGGKAFF.

This chain joins TRBV15 and TRBJ1-5; no clear D. The CDR3 loop spans 15 amino acids. The germline V gene has CDR1 LNHNV and CDR2 YYDKDF (reference sequence). V was pared by 3 bases and J by 7 bases, with 16 bases between. CDR3 DNA sequence: TGTGCCACCAGCAGGCGGGGAATAGTTCAGCAGCCCCAGCATTTT. As protein: CATSRRGIVQQPQHF.

The chain links TRBV6-5 to TRBJ2-1; TRBD2 matches at 12 bases. In germline, CDR1 is MNHEY, CDR2 SVGAGI. The CDR3 is 15 amino acids. Unmatched junction bases numbered 4, after V lost 2 bases and J lost 8 bases. The CDR3 sequence: CASSYRLAGEDEQFF. CDR3 coding DNA: TGTGCCAGCAGTTACCGACTAGCGGGAGAAGATGAGCAGTTCTTC.

The chain links TRBV6-6 to TRBJ2-7; 7 positions agree with TRBD1. This CDR3 has 15 amino acids. CDR1 is MNHNY and CDR2 is SVGAGI in the germline V gene (reference sequence). After removal of 4 bases from V and 2 bases from J, the junction contained 8 bases not matched to a gene. DNA of the CDR3: TGTGCCAGCAGTTTAGACAGGGTTGCCACCTACGAGCAGTACTTC. Protein product: CASSLDRVATYEQYF.